This TCR beta chain is drawn from a study of Ad26.COV2.S vaccination and SARS-CoV-2 variants. Overall study context: Intramuscularly, Ad26.COV2.S was given either once or twice, 56 days apart.

Note on this clone: Its target is unknown.

Study-wide results and caveats: Non-spike TCR breadth showed similarity between vaccine and placebo recipients.

Trimming removed 2 bases from V and 1 base from J; junction bases left unmatched: 8. The V gene's germline CDR1 is MNHNS and CDR2 SASEGT. The CDR3 consists of 18 residues. TCRdb's copy holds only in-frame clones and misses some; the assay was immunoSEQ multiplex PCR. The data show fewer than 800,000 clones, with around 90% seen just once and approximately 1.5% held by the top ten. Treatment indicated: some 20 received Ad26.COV2.S at low or high dose, single or two shots; roughly 5 received placebo; per-sample allocation not given. Vaccine and placebo recipients were sampled on day 63 after the first injection.

The sequence came from a person aged 18-60 years who received the Ad26.COV2.S COVID-19 vaccine or a placebo. This specimen was peripheral blood, taken in a trial of Ad26.COV2.S vaccine versus placebo. The chain carries TRBV6-1 and TRBJ2-1; 10 positions agree with TRBD2. The CDR3 spells CASSEISGRARSYNEQFF. The CDR3 region has the DNA TGTGCCAGCAGTGAAATCAGCGGGAGGGCCCGGTCCTACAATGAGCAGTTCTTC.